This record concerns one T cell receptor (beta chain) sequence. Its antigen is not yet known. The input lacks base qualities; no much larger clone sits a single base away. TCRbeta CDR3 regions were amplified from genomic DNA by means of the immunoSEQ Assay, a bias-controlled multiplex PCR. From the authors' description of their analysis: Nucleated cell counts per sample were estimated from amplification of reference gene primers within the assay. To quantify the absolute abundance of each unique TCRbeta CDR3 rearrangement, sequence reads were collapsed and filtered. Productive Simpson clonality was computed per sample as the square root of Simpson's diversity index over productive rearrangements. TCRdb mirrors the immuneACCESS table, restricted to in-frame sequences. Some clones are absent from its copies; in checked studies, under half trace to an unresolved V gene, and the reason for the others is unknown. V and J calls and clone size are those listed in that table; D and trimming were worked out from the DNA. The sample table lists hundreds of thousands of clones, about 90% of them with a count of one. The top ten constitute 3% to 3.5% of the sample.

Each collaborating institution followed its own protocols to collect whole blood in K2EDTA tubes. For TCRbeta analysis, collaborators shipped samples in one of three forms: frozen whole blood, isolated PBMCs, or DNA extracted from either of those sample types. This sample was taken from a study of blood T cell repertoires in COVID-19 (dated by TCRdb to between 2020 and 2021). Regarding the study in general: Collaborator samples came from the United States, Italy and Spain and covered acute and convalescent phases of COVID-19. The material from the prospective study consisted of cDNA or gDNA derived from T cells, B-cell-depleted T cells, or PBMCs. Subjects who had been exposed to COVID-19, were actively infected with it, or had recovered from it provided the deeply sampled blood TCRbeta repertoires that made up the dataset. The repertoires were released in a freely available public database meant as a resource for research on the immune response to SARS-CoV-2. Samples came from the ongoing ImmuneRACE study (first 160 participants) plus 1,254 subjects from 6 global collaborators. Sample metadata almost always included a de-identified subject ID, COVID-19 status, age in years and sex. HLA class I and class II types, where available, came from metadata supplied by the sample provider rather than from assay-based typing.

CDR1 and CDR2 were assigned from the germline V gene (reference sequence) as MNHNY and SVGAGI. Inclusive of the bounding cysteine and phenylalanine, the CDR3 is 12 residues long. The DNA shown is the 36-base CDR3, in frame from base 1. V loses 8 bases, J loses 7 bases, and the germline ends lie 14 bases apart. The study at large found these results: Clinical and demographic metadata were provided uncurated, with the amount varying by source and participant.

The sequencing sample was made of peripheral blood. The TCR was taken from a man aged 18 to 35 with active or convalescent COVID-19. This receptor chain uses TRBV6-6 and TRBJ1-1; TRBD1 is a weak D gene call, 6 bases matching. The DNA sequence is as follows: TGTGCCAGCGGGGGGGCAAGGGGTGAAGCTTTCTTT. It encodes CASGGARGEAFF.